The text below deals with one T cell receptor (beta chain). Its cognate antigen is unknown. This could be a read error, since a much larger clone is one nucleotide away. This CDR3 fails to terminate in the conserved phenylalanine or tryptophan, so it likely reflects a read error. The data are from a study of molecular identifiers for immune sequencing clone quantification. TCRdb ran MiXCR on the PCR reads and lists one entry per CDR3 protein. The repertoire holds about 320,000 distinct CDR3 sequences, 20% to 25% seen once, with approximately 0.8% in the top ten. Study results and limitations: Sharing of a barcode by identical TCR molecules could cause highly expanded clone sizes to be underestimated.

This sequence was found in a human donor in good health. Some libraries in this study had Jurkat cell RNA spiked in. Sequenced: naive CD8+ T cells from blood, with Jurkat cell RNA spiked in. Documented subset: FACS-sorted CD8+CD4-CCR7+CD45RA+ naive T cells.

The DNA of the CDR3 is TGTGCCAGCAGTTTAGCGCGAGGGACAGGCGTGAACACTGAAGCTTTCTAT. Protein product: CASSLARGTGVNTEAFY. The chain is built from TRBV12-3 or TRBV12-4 and TRBJ1-1; 8 bases fit TRBD1. J gave up 0 bases and V 0 bases, and 6 bases lay outside the gene matches. CDR3 length: 17 amino acids.